The 31 T cell receptor beta chains reported below all come from one sample, sequenced in a study of cytomegalovirus exposure and HLA in healthy donors. In the PCR, 60 Vbeta and 13 Jbeta primers were used. The method was immunoSEQ multiplex PCR; TCRdb's version includes in-frame clones alone and lacks a portion of them. The sample holds approximately 190,000 clones, around 81% seen once. The sequenced sample consisted of PBMCs. These receptors all come from a woman aged 18 to 35 in good health and CMV-seropositive.

This clone has a handful of counts. This chain connects TRBV7-3 to TRBJ2-3; 8 bases align to TRBD2. The CDR3 totals 15 residues. The germline V gene encodes CDR1 SGHTA and CDR2 FQGTGA. V dropped 3 bases and J dropped 5; count of bases not matched to a gene: 7. CDR3 loop: CASSFGSGVQDTQYF. CDR3 nucleotide sequence: TGTGCCAGCAGCTTCGGTAGCGGGGTTCAAGATACGCAGTATTTT.

The chain couples TRBV13 to TRBJ2-7, with 10 bases fitting TRBD2. Germline-derived CDR1 and CDR2 are PRHDT and FYEKMQ (reference sequence). The CDR3 has 15 amino acids. J gave up 3 bases and V 5 bases, and 7 bases lay outside the gene matches. CDR3 protein: CASSARTSGIYEQYF. CDR3 in DNA: TGTGCCAGCAGCGCGCGGACTAGCGGTATCTACGAGCAGTACTTC. The variable domain in full, completed from reference TRBV13 and TRBJ2-7, reads AAGVIQSPRHLIKEKRETATLKCYPIPRHDTVYWYQQGPGQDPQFLISFYEKMQSDKGSIPDRFSAQQFSDYHSELNMSSLELGDSALYFCASSARTSGIYEQYFGPGTRLTVT.

This chain's CDR3 is CSGDAGSEGGYTF. In nucleotides, the CDR3 is TGCAGCGGTGACGCCGGGAGTGAAGGTGGCTACACCTTC. This chain joins TRBV29-1 and TRBJ1-2; no firm D call. Germline CDR1 is SQVTM and CDR2 is ANQGSEA. The germline V and J ends were trimmed by 7 bases and 7 bases, with 19 bases remaining between them. This CDR3 is 13 amino acids long.

The gene calls are TRBV28 and TRBJ2-3, with TRBD2 identical over 8 bases. V trimming: 5 bases; J trimming: 1 base; junction bases outside the gene matches: 8. Germline values: CDR1 MDHEN, CDR2 SYDVKM. The CDR3 extends over 16 amino acids. CDR3 sequence: CASSIQRGWGTDTQYF. DNA of the CDR3: TGTGCCAGCAGTATACAGCGGGGGTGGGGCACAGATACGCAGTATTTT.

The rearrangement uses TRBV7-3 and TRBJ1-1; 7 positions match TRBD1. V gave up 5 bases and J gave up 5 bases; unmatched junction bases: 8. The CDR3 is 14 residues long. Germline V gene sequence: CDR1 SGHTA, CDR2 FQGTGA. The CDR3 DNA sequence: TGTGCCAGCAGCAAGACAGGGTCTGAGACTGAAGCTTTCTTT. Protein product: CASSKTGSETEAFF.

This CDR3 is CASSLGGGFEQYF. The CDR3 DNA is TGTGCCAGCAGCTTAGGTGGGGGCTTCGAGCAGTACTTC. The genes are TRBV11-3 and TRBJ2-7; D might be TRBD1 (6 bases). Germline CDR1 SGHNT, CDR2 YENEEA. Trimming pared 1 base from V and 6 bases from J, leaving 10 bases between. There are 13 residues in the CDR3.

The V and J genes are TRBV5-8 and TRBJ1-6; D unclear. The germline V gene has CDR1 SGHTS and CDR2 YDEGEE. There are 14 residues in the CDR3. The V end lost 2 bases, the J end lost 10 bases, and 13 bases lay between the germline ends. DNA of the CDR3: TGTGCCAGCAGCTTAGTCGCCTTTAGATCACCCCTCCACTTT. Protein sequence: CASSLVAFRSPLHF.

The chain couples TRBV7-2 to TRBJ2-3; 9 bases agree with TRBD2. The germline gives CDR1 SGHTA, CDR2 FQGNSA. The CDR3 has 18 amino acids. Germline trimming cut 0 bases from V and 0 bases from J; bases unmatched to any gene: 7. The CDR3 spells CASSLAGGRGGSTDTQYF. As DNA, the CDR3 is TGTGCCAGCAGCTTAGCTGGGGGGCGGGGGGGAAGCACAGATACGCAGTATTTT.

The chain joins TRBV10-3 to TRBJ1-1; perhaps TRBD1 as D (5 bases). Germline V gives CDR1 ENHRY, CDR2 SYGVKD. CDR3 length equals 12 residues. Trimming left V 11 bases short and J 4 bases short, with 14 bases between. Here the CDR3 DNA reads TGTGCCTCCCAAGCGGGGGGCACTGAAGCTTTCTTT. Protein sequence: CASQAGGTEAFF.

The rearrangement links TRBV4-1 to TRBJ2-1; 7 positions match TRBD2. Germline loops: CDR1 MGHRA, CDR2 YSYEKL. V lost 2 bases and J lost 9; bases outside the gene matches: 16. The CDR3 totals 17 residues. The CDR3 DNA follows: TGCGCCAGCAGCCAATCGTCCGGGACTACTACCGCCGGTGAGCAGTTCTTC. It codes for CASSQSSGTTTAGEQFF.

The chain has TRBV6-1 and TRBJ1-1; maybe TRBD1 (5 bases). Trimming removed 3 bases from V and 4 bases from J, with 18 bases in between. CDR1 is MNHNS, CDR2 SASEGT, per germline. CDR3 length: 16 residues. CDR3 nucleotide sequence: TGTGCCAGCAGTGACTTTACGTGGGGGGGGTTCACTGAAGCTTTCTTT. It encodes CASSDFTWGGFTEAFF.

The rearrangement links TRBV15 to TRBJ2-2; 7 nucleotides agree with TRBD2. The CDR3 runs to 15 residues. V dropped 0 bases and J dropped 7; count of bases not matched to a gene: 5. Germline V gene lookup returns CDR1 LNHNV and CDR2 YYDKDF (reference sequence). The CDR3 bases are TGTGCCACCAGCAGAGATAGACCGGGAGGCGGGGAGCTGTTTTTT. This sequence encodes CATSRDRPGGGELFF.

The rearrangement joins TRBV5-6 to TRBJ2-1, with 7 bases lining up with TRBD2. Germline trimming cut 4 bases from V and 6 bases from J; bases unmatched to any gene: 10. CDR1 is SGHDT, CDR2 YYEEEE, per germline. The CDR3 is 15 amino acids. Here the CDR3 reads CASSDPGLPSNEQFF. The DNA of the CDR3 is TGTGCCAGCAGCGATCCGGGACTACCCTCCAATGAGCAGTTCTTC.

The chain combines TRBV7-9 with TRBJ2-1; 11 positions match TRBD2. The CDR3 runs 14 residues. V lost 6 bases and J lost 9; bases outside the gene matches: 7. The germline CDR1 and CDR2 sequences are SEHNR and FQNEAQ (reference sequence). CDR3 residues: CASSHSGGAFEQFF. The CDR3 DNA reads as TGTGCCAGCAGTCATAGCGGGGGGGCCTTTGAGCAGTTCTTC.

This chain connects TRBV11-2 to TRBJ1-2, with TRBD1 identical over 7 bases. Per germline, CDR1 SGHAT and CDR2 FQNNGV. The V gene end was trimmed by 4 bases and the J gene end by 4 bases; junction bases not matched to a gene: 9. CDR3 length equals 15 residues. CDR3 amino acids: CASSSPNTGAYGYTF. The DNA of the CDR3 is TGTGCCAGCAGCTCTCCAAATACAGGGGCCTATGGCTACACCTTC.

In this sample, this clone turned up once. CDR3: CASSLGVTVEFYEQYF. In DNA form, the CDR3 reads TGTGCCAGCAGCTTGGGCGTGACAGTCGAATTCTACGAGCAGTACTTC. The rearrangement joins TRBV5-5 to TRBJ2-7, with a possible D match to TRBD1 (5 bases). The CDR3 runs 16 residues. V lost 0 bases to trimming and J lost 3 bases, with 16 bases between them. In germline, CDR1 is SGHKS, CDR2 YYEKEE (reference sequence).

J is TRBJ1-2 and V is TRBV6-1; no firm D call. V lost 8 bases, J lost 0 bases, and 13 bases lay in between. This CDR3 has 14 amino acids. Germline V gene lookup returns CDR1 MNHNS and CDR2 SASEGT. CDR3 sequence reads: CASLLRGTNYGYTF. The CDR3 nucleotides read TGTGCCAGCCTGTTACGGGGAACTAACTATGGCTACACCTTC.

This chain joins TRBV7-9 and TRBJ1-2; 9 bases line up with TRBD1. Germline CDR1 and CDR2: SEHNR and FQNEAQ (reference sequence). V was pared by 5 bases and J by 6 bases, with 10 bases of the junction left unmatched. This CDR3 region has 15 residues. CDR3 in DNA: TGTGCCAGCAGCCACTCGGGACAGGGTGAGGATGGCTACACCTTC. Amino acid sequence: CASSHSGQGEDGYTF.

This chain connects TRBV6-1 to TRBJ1-1; D gene unclear. This CDR3 region has 9 residues. Germline assignment: CDR1 MNHNS and CDR2 SASEGT. The V end lost 10 bases, the J end lost 4 bases, and 4 bases lay between the germline ends. This CDR3 is CATFTEAFF. The CDR3 DNA is TGTGCCACCTTCACTGAAGCTTTCTTT.

The rearrangement joins TRBV11-3 to TRBJ2-4; weak D call: TRBD2 (7 bases). The V gene's germline CDR1 is SGHNT and CDR2 YENEEA. Trimming pared 1 base from V and 0 bases from J, leaving 13 bases between. The CDR3 is 17 residues long. The CDR3 coding sequence is TGTGCCAGCAGCTTAGTGGGGGGGGCGCGAGCCAAAAACATTCAGTACTTC. It specifies CASSLVGGARAKNIQYF.

The chain employs TRBV6-1 and TRBJ1-6; tentative D call: TRBD1 (5 bases). Germline V lookup: CDR1 MNHNS, CDR2 SASEGT. This CDR3 region has 16 residues. V was trimmed by 3 bases and J by 4 bases, leaving 13 bases between them. CDR3 sequence reads: CASSDWSRGYNSPLHF. Written as DNA, the CDR3 is TGTGCCAGCAGTGATTGGTCCCGGGGGTATAATTCACCCCTCCACTTT.

The chain links TRBV6-5 to TRBJ1-2; TRBD1 might be the D (6 bases). The CDR3 runs to 15 residues. Germline assignment: CDR1 MNHEY and CDR2 SVGAGI. V was shortened by 5 bases and J by 4 bases, with 17 bases between the two germline ends. The CDR3 bases are TGTGCCAGCAGTCAAAGGGGGAACCTATTCTATGGCTACACCTTC. It codes for CASSQRGNLFYGYTF.

The chain has TRBV23-1 and TRBJ2-3, with TRBD2 matching 8 bases. TRBV23-1 is designated an ORF whose function remains uncertain. The CDR3 is 16 residues long. Losses at the gene ends were 3 bases for V and 2 bases for J; bases not matched to a gene: 7. The CDR3 region is CASSQLLAAHTDTQYF. CDR3 coding DNA: TGCGCCAGCAGTCAGTTACTAGCGGCACACACAGATACGCAGTATTTT.

This clone has more than one count but fewer than ten. The chain combines TRBV5-1 with TRBJ1-1, with D unresolved. The V and J ends lost 0 bases and 9 bases respectively, with 6 bases between them. Looked up from germline, CDR1 is SGHRS and CDR2 is YFSETQ. There are 11 residues in the CDR3. CDR3 residues: CASSLAGKAFF. The CDR3 coding sequence is TGCGCCAGCAGCTTGGCAGGCAAAGCTTTCTTT.

V and J are TRBV19 and TRBJ1-5, with D perhaps TRBD1 (6 bases). CDR1 is LNHDA and CDR2 is SQIVND in the germline V gene (reference sequence). Trimming shortened V by 4 bases and J by 6 bases, and 25 bases separated the two germline ends. This CDR3 is built from 18 residues. CDR3 nucleotide sequence: TGTGCCAGTAGTAAATCCGAGACAGGCGGGGGATCCGGTCAGCCCCAGCATTTT. Translated: CASSKSETGGGSGQPQHF.

The chain combines TRBV13 with TRBJ1-1; 9 bases are a match to TRBD1. Germline CDR1 is PRHDT and CDR2 is FYEKMQ (reference sequence). The CDR3 sequence is 17 residues long. V lost 5 bases and J lost 0; bases outside the gene matches: 10. CDR3 region: CASSPETGGYMNTEAFF. The CDR3 DNA follows: TGTGCCAGCAGCCCCGAGACAGGGGGGTACATGAACACTGAAGCTTTCTTT. The full variable domain, in which reference TRBV13 and TRBJ1-1 provide the parts outside the CDR3, is AAGVIQSPRHLIKEKRETATLKCYPIPRHDTVYWYQQGPGQDPQFLISFYEKMQSDKGSIPDRFSAQQFSDYHSELNMSSLELGDSALYFCASSPETGGYMNTEAFFGQGTRLTVV.

The rearrangement joins TRBV5-4 to TRBJ2-7, with 9 bases identical to TRBD1. The length of the CDR3 is 15 residues. The junction had 7 bases not matched to a gene; V was cut back by 3 bases and J by 3 bases. In germline, CDR1 is SGHNT, CDR2 YYREEE (reference sequence). The CDR3 DNA is TGTGCCAGCAGCTCAGACAGGGGGAAATTCTACGAGCAGTACTTC. It translates to CASSSDRGKFYEQYF.

V is TRBV19 and J is TRBJ2-1, with D maybe TRBD2 (7 bases). CDR3 length: 15 amino acids. Germline assignment: CDR1 LNHDA and CDR2 SQIVND (reference sequence). Trimming took 1 base from V and 6 from J, leaving 13 bases between them. CDR3 sequence (DNA): TGTGCCAGTAGTATAGGCCAGGGGAGGGGCAATGAGCAGTTCTTC. It specifies CASSIGQGRGNEQFF.

The chain is built from TRBV9 and TRBJ1-1; D is ambiguous. V lost 1 base and J lost 5, with 12 bases in between. Germline values: CDR1 SGDLS, CDR2 YYNGEE. CDR3 size: 14 residues. Here the CDR3 DNA reads TGTGCCAGCAGCGTATCGGGAGGGTGGACTGAAGCTTTCTTT. Protein product: CASSVSGGWTEAFF.

This clone has only one observation. At one of its ends the junction is not consistent with the germline gene, which may arise from a read error. The chain couples TRBV7-9 to TRBJ2-7; D gene ambiguous. The CDR3 runs to 12 residues. Germline V gives CDR1 SEHNR, CDR2 FQNEAQ (reference sequence). CDR3 region: CSSRSSSYEQYF. CDR3 DNA sequence: TGTTCCAGCCGCTCCAGCTCCTACGAGCAGTACTTC.

The V call is TRBV5-1, the J call TRBJ2-7; no clear D gene. The CDR3 runs 14 residues. V lost 8 bases and J 0 bases, leaving 15 bases between the germline ends. Germline values: CDR1 SGHRS, CDR2 YFSETQ. The CDR3: CASTAGWSSYEQYF. CDR3 nucleotides: TGCGCCAGTACGGCTGGGTGGAGCTCCTACGAGCAGTACTTC.